In its sample, the clone carrying this T cell receptor (beta chain) was seen a few times. The data were produced by immunoSEQ multiplex PCR, yet TCRdb's version contains in-frame clones alone and is incomplete. The data show under 60,000 clones, 93% seen once. The data derive from a study of control samples from healthy donors and cancer patients. V was trimmed by 3 bases and J by 2 bases, leaving 7 bases between them. CDR1 is SNHLY and CDR2 is FYNNEI in the germline V gene. The CDR3 covers 14 residues. The chain is built from TRBV2 and TRBJ1-4; TRBD1 is a possible D gene (5 bases). The TCR sequence derives from a woman in her forties or fifties with head and neck cancer. The sample taken for sequencing was PBMCs. The CDR3 protein is CASSDRQTNEKLFF. For the CDR3, the DNA is TGTGCCAGCAGTGATAGACAGACTAATGAAAAACTGTTTTTT.